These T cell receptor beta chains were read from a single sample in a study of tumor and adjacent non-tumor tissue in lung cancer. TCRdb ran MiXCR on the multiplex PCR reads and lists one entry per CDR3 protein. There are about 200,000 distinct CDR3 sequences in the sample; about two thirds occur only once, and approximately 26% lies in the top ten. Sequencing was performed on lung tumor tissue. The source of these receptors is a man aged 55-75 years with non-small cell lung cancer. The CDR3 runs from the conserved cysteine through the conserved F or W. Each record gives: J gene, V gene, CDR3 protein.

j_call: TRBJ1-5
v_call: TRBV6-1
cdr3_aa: CASSQQSSNQPQHF

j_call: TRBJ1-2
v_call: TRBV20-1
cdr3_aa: CSARRGGVGGYTF

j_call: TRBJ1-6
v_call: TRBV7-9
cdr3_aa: CASSLSIRHGQGAYSPLHF

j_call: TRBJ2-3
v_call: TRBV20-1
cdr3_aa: CSATGVADTDTQYF

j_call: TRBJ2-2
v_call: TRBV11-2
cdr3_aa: CASNHQSGYIGELFF

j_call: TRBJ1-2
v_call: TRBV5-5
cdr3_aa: CASSLHQIIQGYTF

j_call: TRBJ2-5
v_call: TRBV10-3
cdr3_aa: CAISQGGETQYF

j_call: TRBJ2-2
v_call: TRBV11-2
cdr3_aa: CASSLVESGELLF

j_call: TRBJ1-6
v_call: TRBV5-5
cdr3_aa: CASSLGGQAYVPLHF

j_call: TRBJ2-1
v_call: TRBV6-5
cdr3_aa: CASRRGGTDNEQFF

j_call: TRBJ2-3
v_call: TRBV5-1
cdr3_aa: CASSAGQRTDTQYF

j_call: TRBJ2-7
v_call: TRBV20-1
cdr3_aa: CTARVGTKSYEQYF

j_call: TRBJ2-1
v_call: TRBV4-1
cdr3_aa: CASSQGLAGENEQFF

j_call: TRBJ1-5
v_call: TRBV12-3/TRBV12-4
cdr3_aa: CATTGGGNQPQHF

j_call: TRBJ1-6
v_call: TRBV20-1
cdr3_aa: CSARGRGGSYNSPLHF

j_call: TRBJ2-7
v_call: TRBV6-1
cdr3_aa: CASSEGRASGRYEQYF

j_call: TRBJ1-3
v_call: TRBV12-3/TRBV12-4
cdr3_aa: CASSTETGLVNTIYF

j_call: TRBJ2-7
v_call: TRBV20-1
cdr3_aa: CNASRISTYEQCF

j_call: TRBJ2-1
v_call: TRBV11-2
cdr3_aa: CASSLGRAYIEQFF

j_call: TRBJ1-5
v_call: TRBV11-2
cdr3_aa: CASSLAGQSNQPQDF

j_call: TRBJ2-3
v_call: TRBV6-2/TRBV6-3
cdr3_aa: CASSSTGTGGGDTQYF

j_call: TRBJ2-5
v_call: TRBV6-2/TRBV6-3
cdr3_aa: CASSPGKGVETQYF

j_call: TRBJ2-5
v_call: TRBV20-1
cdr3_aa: CSARGEGAGGPSETQYF

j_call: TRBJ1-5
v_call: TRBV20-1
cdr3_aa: CNIEDRGLVNQPQHF

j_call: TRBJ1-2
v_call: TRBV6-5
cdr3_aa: CARSTLRAPNYGYTF

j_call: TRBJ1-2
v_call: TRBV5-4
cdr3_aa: CASSLGTQVYGYTF

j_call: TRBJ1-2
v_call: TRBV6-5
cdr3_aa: CASSETLSGQGASLNYDYTF

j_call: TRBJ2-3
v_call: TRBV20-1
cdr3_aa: CSAGTGGAHTQYF

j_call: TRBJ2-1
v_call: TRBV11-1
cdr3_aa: CASNHAGSGGYNEQFF

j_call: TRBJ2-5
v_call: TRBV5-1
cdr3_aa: CASSLLPSSGQETQYF

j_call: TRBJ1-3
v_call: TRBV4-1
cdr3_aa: CASNQVQGGSGNTIYF

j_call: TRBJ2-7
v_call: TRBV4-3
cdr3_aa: CASSQDLHGYEQYF

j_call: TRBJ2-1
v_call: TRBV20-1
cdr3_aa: CTAGDGGTSGSEFF

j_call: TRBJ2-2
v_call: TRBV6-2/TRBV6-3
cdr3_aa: CASSRSFRDSNTGELFF

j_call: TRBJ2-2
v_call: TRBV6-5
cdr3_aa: CVSSGAGLLAGELFF

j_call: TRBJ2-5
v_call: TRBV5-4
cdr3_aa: CASSSSPLGQGGETLYF

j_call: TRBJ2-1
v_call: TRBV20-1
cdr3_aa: CSAIEGGAINEQIF

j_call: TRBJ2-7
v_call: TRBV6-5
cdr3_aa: CASSYGYEQHF

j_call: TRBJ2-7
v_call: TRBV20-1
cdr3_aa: CSADVTRASSYEQYF

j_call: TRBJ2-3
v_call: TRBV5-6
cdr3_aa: CASSLYRTDTQYF

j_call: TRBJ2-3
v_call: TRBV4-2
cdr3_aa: CASSRNLAGGPDTQYF

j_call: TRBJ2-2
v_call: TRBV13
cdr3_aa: CASSPTVAGELFF

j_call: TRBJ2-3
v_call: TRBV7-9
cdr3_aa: CAISLRRDAFTDTQYF

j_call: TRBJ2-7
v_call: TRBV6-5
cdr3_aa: CANTGGDSYEQYF

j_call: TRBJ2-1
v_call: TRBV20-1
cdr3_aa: CSASWGGVSYNEQFF

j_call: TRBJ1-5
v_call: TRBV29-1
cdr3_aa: CSIHGGGNQPQHF

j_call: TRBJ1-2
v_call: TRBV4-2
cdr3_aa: CYSSQDKGYTF

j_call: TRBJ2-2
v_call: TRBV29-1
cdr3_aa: CSVAHTGRAGELSF